These T cell receptor beta chains were read from a single sample in a study of shared clonotypes between healthy human individuals. Repertoires were generated with immunoSEQ multiplex PCR, while TCRdb's copy carries only in-frame clones and drops some. The data hold just over 2,000,000 clones, with 85% to 95% observed a single time. Sequenced: naive CD4+ T cells sorted from blood. All receptors derive from a young man in good health. Each CDR3 is given with its conserved first and last residue. A D gene is named only where the DNA matches it firmly. Some rows have no size entry. The others give once, few or many, or a class for an expanded clone.

D gene,J gene,V gene,clone size,CDR3 DNA,CDR3 protein
TRBD2,TRBJ2-2,TRBV9,.,TGTGCCAGCAGTCCAAATCCGGGACTAGCGTCGTACACCGGGGAGCTGTTTTTT,CASSPNPGLASYTGELFF
TRBD2,TRBJ2-7,TRBV18,.,TGTGCCAGCTCTCCCGGACTAGCGGTTCCCTACGAGCAGTACTTC,CASSPGLAVPYEQYF
TRBD2,TRBJ2-1,TRBV5-1,.,TGCGCCAGCAGCTTGGATGGTAGCGGCGGGAGCTACAATGAGCAGTTCTTC,CASSLDGSGGSYNEQFF
.,TRBJ1-4,TRBV11-2,.,TGTGCCAGCAGCGTAGAAGTGGGCAGTAAACTGTTTTTT,CASSVEVGSKLFF
.,TRBJ1-2,TRBV18,.,TGTGCCAGCTCACCATTTGGCTTTTTGGGGGATAGCTATGGCTACACCTTC,CASSPFGFLGDSYGYTF
.,TRBJ2-7,TRBV10-2,.,TGCGCCAGCAGTTCCAGGGATAACTCCTACGAGCAGTACTTC,CASSSRDNSYEQYF
.,TRBJ2-2,TRBV5-1,.,TGCGCCAGCAGCTTTTATCGAATGACGGGGGCGAACACCGGGGAGCTGTTTTTT,CASSFYRMTGANTGELFF
.,TRBJ1-1,TRBV5-6,.,TGTGCCAGCAGCTCCCTCGGAGCCAGTGTGAACACTGAAGCTTTCTTT,CASSSLGASVNTEAFF
.,TRBJ1-5,TRBV6-1,.,TGTGCCAGCAGTGAAGCCCCAGGTAATCAGCCCCAGCATTTT,CASSEAPGNQPQHF
.,TRBJ2-6,TRBV5-1,.,TGCGCCAGCAGCCCGGGGTCTGGGGCCAACGTCCTGACTTTC,CASSPGSGANVLTF
.,TRBJ2-7,TRBV5-1,.,TGCGCCAGCAGCCCTACCGGACCGGGCTACGAGCAGTACTTC,CASSPTGPGYEQYF
.,TRBJ2-5,TRBV4-3,.,TGCGCCAGCAGCCAAGATCTAGGAGGGGGGGCTGGGGAGACCCAGTACTTC,CASSQDLGGGAGETQYF
.,TRBJ2-3,TRBV7-3,.,TGTGCCAGCAGCTTAGGGGGGCGGGCCTCGGCCCGGACAGATACGCAGTATTTT,CASSLGGRASARTDTQYF
TRBD1,TRBJ2-5,TRBV11-1,once,TGTGCCAGCAGCCATGGGGACAGGGAGACCCAGTACTTC,CASSHGDRETQYF
.,TRBJ1-4,TRBV10-3,.,TGTGCCAGCGGCCCGGGCGGTGAAAAACTGTTTTTT,CASGPGGEKLFF
TRBD2,TRBJ2-1,TRBV5-1,.,TGCGCCAGCAGCTCCGGGACTAGCGGGAGGGGGTACAATGAGCAGTTCTTC,CASSSGTSGRGYNEQFF
.,TRBJ2-2,TRBV18,.,TGTGCCAGCTCACCCATCGGGTCCGGGACCAACACCGGGGAGCTGTTTTTT,CASSPIGSGTNTGELFF
.,TRBJ1-2,TRBV6-1,once,TGTGCCAGCAGTGAATCCGGGGCCTCCGGCTACACCTTC,CASSESGASGYTF
TRBD1,TRBJ2-5,TRBV5-1,.,TGCGCCAGCAGCCACGTGGGGGACAGAGGAGAGACCCAGTACTTC,CASSHVGDRGETQYF
TRBD2,TRBJ2-1,TRBV5-1,.,TGCGCCAGCAGCTTGGCTAGCGGAGCCTACAATGAGCAGTTCTTC,CASSLASGAYNEQFF
.,TRBJ1-1,TRBV6-1,.,TGTGCCAGCAGTGAAGTTAAGCCTGTGAATCCTGAAGCTTTCTTT,CASSEVKPVNPEAFF
TRBD1,TRBJ2-1,TRBV6-5,.,TGTGCCAGCAGTTACGAGACAGGGTGGGGTGAGCAGTTCTTC,CASSYETGWGEQFF
.,TRBJ2-2,TRBV6-1,.,TGTGCCAGCACCCCACCCGGGACCGGGGAGCTGTTTTTT,CASTPPGTGELFF
.,TRBJ2-7,TRBV5-1,.,TGCGCCAGCAGCCCCCGACGGACAGAAAACTACGAGCAGTACTTC,CASSPRRTENYEQYF
.,TRBJ2-3,TRBV25-1,.,TGTGCCAGCAGGGGTTACACAGATACGCAGTATTTT,CASRGYTDTQYF
.,TRBJ2-2,TRBV7-7,.,TGTGCTAGCAGCGCCGGCCTGACCGGGGAGCTGTTTTTT,CASSAGLTGELFF
.,TRBJ1-1,TRBV6-1,.,TGTGCCAGCAGCGAAAGGTGGGGAAACACTGAAGCTTTCTTT,CASSERWGNTEAFF
.,TRBJ2-2,TRBV13,.,TGTGCCAGCAGCTTTTTAAACACCGGGGAGCTGTTTTTT,CASSFLNTGELFF
TRBD2,TRBJ2-5,TRBV18,.,TGTGCCAGCTCACCTCGCTGGACTAGCGGGGGGGCCGGAGAGACCCAGTACTTC,CASSPRWTSGGAGETQYF
.,TRBJ2-1,TRBV21-1,.,TGTGCCAGCAGCAAATTTGGGGGCCAGGGCAATGAGCAGTTCTTC,CASSKFGGQGNEQFF
.,TRBJ2-7,TRBV28,.,TGTGCCAGCAGCGGACTGTCCCTTTGGGAGCAGTACTTC,CASSGLSLWEQYF
TRBD2,TRBJ2-7,TRBV15,once,TGTGCCACCAGCAGGACTTCGACTAGCGGGAGTACATACGAGCAGTACTTC,CATSRTSTSGSTYEQYF
TRBD2,TRBJ2-3,TRBV4-3,.,TGCGCCAGCAGCCAAGACCCCACCACTAGCGGGAGTACAGATACGCAGTATTTT,CASSQDPTTSGSTDTQYF
.,TRBJ1-1,TRBV30,.,TGTGCCTGGAGGTTGGCAGGCCGTGAAGCTTTCTTT,CAWRLAGREAFF
TRBD2,TRBJ2-7,TRBV6-1,once,TGTGCCAGCAGTGGTATTTGGCTAGCGGGGGGATACGAGCAGTACTTC,CASSGIWLAGGYEQYF
.,TRBJ1-5,TRBV5-6,.,TGTGCCAGCAGTCAACAGGGTTATGGGGAGCCCCAGCATTTT,CASSQQGYGEPQHF
TRBD2,TRBJ2-3,TRBV9,.,TGTGCCAGCAGCGTAGAGGGTAGCGGGAGTGGGACAGATACGCAGTATTTT,CASSVEGSGSGTDTQYF
.,TRBJ1-1,TRBV5-4,once,TGTGCCAGCAGCCTACAGGAGAACACTGAAGCTTTCTTT,CASSLQENTEAFF
.,TRBJ1-6,TRBV10-1,.,TGCGCCAGCAGTGAGTCCAATTCACCCCTCCACTTT,CASSESNSPLHF
TRBD2,TRBJ2-7,TRBV4-1,.,TGCGCCAGCAGCCATCCCCCTCGCGGGGGAGAGGACGAGCAGTACTTC,CASSHPPRGGEDEQYF
.,TRBJ2-7,TRBV19,.,TGTGCCAGTAGTATAGCCGCGGCTTCCTACGAGCAGTACTTC,CASSIAAASYEQYF
.,TRBJ2-7,TRBV6-5,.,TGTGCCAGCAGTAAACGCCTTCGAAGCTCCTACGAGCAGTACTTC,CASSKRLRSSYEQYF
.,TRBJ1-4,TRBV4-1,.,TGCGCCAGCAGCCAAGATATTTCAGGAGGGGTCACAACCCGATATGAAAAACTGTTTTTT,CASSQDISGGVTTRYEKLFF
.,TRBJ1-6,TRBV6-1,.,TGTGTCAGCAGTGAACGGGCGGGCTATAATTCACCCCTCCACTTT,CVSSERAGYNSPLHF
.,TRBJ2-2,TRBV27,.,TGTGCCAGCAGTCTCAGACAGCGAACCGGGGAGCTGTTTTTT,CASSLRQRTGELFF
.,TRBJ1-1,TRBV19,.,TGTGCCAGTAGTCCAGTGGAACAGGGTAAAACTGAAGCTTTCTTT,CASSPVEQGKTEAFF
.,TRBJ1-1,TRBV7-9,.,TGTGCCAGCAGCTTAGACGGACTCCTGAACACTGAAGCTTTCTTT,CASSLDGLLNTEAFF
.,TRBJ2-3,TRBV30,.,TGTGCCTGGAGTGTACGCGGGGTCGTATCGATAAATACGCAGTATTTT,CAWSVRGVVSINTQYF
.,TRBJ2-1,TRBV5-1,.,TGCGCCACCGCCGCCGAGGCCTACAATGAGCAGTTCTTC,CATAAEAYNEQFF
.,TRBJ1-2,TRBV6-5,.,TGTGCCAGCGGGGACGGACATGGCTACACCTTC,CASGDGHGYTF